This TCR beta chain was profiled in a study of T cells in Graves' hyperthyroidism and ophthalmopathy. The CDR3 runs to 14 residues. The germline V gene encodes CDR1 MNHNS and CDR2 SASEGT. Between the trimmed V and J ends, which lost 5 bases and 4 bases, there was a span of 14 bases. Amplified TCR beta CDR3 regions derived from RNA transcripts. TCR CDR3 underwent first-round RT-PCR with the HTBI primer set. TCRdb used MiXCR to reprocess the multiplex PCR reads, holding one entry per CDR3 protein. The sample records 400,000 to 600,000 distinct CDR3 sequences, about 16% being singletons. In its sample, this clonotype was seen many times.

The sequence was obtained from a woman aged 25-40 years with Graves' ophthalmopathy. The chain carries TRBV6-1 and TRBJ2-5; unclear D gene. Specimen: blood. The CDR3 loop reads CASSPTQHRETQYF. The CDR3 DNA follows: TGTGCCAGCAGTCCAACCCAGCATCGAGAGACCCAGTACTTC.